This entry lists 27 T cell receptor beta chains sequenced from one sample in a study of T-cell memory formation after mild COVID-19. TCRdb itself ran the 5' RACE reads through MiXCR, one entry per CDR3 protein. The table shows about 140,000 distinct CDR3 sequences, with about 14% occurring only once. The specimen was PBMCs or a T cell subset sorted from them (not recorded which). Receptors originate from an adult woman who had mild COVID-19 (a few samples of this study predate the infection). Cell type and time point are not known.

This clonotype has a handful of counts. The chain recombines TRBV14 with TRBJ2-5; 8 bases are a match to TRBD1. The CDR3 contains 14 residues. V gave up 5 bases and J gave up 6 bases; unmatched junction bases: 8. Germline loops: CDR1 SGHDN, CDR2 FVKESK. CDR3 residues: CASSALDRAKTQYF. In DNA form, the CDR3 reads TGTGCCAGCAGCGCCCTGGACAGGGCCAAGACCCAGTACTTC.

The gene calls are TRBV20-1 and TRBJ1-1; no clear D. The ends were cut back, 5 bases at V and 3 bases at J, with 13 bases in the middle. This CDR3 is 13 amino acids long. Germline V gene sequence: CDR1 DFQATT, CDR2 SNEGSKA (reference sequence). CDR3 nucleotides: TGCAGTGCTCAGGAGGGCCCGGACACTGAAGCTTTCTTT. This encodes CSAQEGPDTEAFF.

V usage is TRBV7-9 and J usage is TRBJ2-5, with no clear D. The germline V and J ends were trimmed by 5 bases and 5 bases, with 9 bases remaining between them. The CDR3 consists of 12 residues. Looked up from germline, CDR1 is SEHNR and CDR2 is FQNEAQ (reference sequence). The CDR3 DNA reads TGTGCCAGCAGCCGCGAAAGTGAGACCCAGTACTTC. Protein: CASSRESETQYF.

The CDR3 nucleotides read TGTGCCAGCAGCCGGGACCCTTCCGGGACAGGGGGCAGTGAGCAGTTCTTC. The encoded protein is CASSRDPSGTGGSEQFF. The chain carries TRBV4-2 and TRBJ2-1, with 12 bases matching TRBD1. The CDR3 sequence is 17 residues long. Germline V gene lookup returns CDR1 LGHNA and CDR2 YNFKEQ. V lost 4 bases and J lost 9; bases outside the gene matches: 13.

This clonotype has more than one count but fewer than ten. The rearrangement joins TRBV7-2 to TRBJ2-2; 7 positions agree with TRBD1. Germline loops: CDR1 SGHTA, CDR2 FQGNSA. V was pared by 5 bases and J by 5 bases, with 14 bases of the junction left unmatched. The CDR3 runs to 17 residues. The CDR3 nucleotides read TGTGCCAGCAGCACCTCCCACAGGGGCCCGGAGACCGGGGAGCTGTTTTTT. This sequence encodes CASSTSHRGPETGELFF. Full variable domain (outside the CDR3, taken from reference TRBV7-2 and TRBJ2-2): GAGVSQSPSNKVTEKGKDVELRCDPISGHTALYWYRQSLGQGLEFLIYFQGNSAPDKSGLPSDRFSAERTGGSVSTLTIQRTQQEDSAVYLCASSTSHRGPETGELFFGEGSRLTVL.

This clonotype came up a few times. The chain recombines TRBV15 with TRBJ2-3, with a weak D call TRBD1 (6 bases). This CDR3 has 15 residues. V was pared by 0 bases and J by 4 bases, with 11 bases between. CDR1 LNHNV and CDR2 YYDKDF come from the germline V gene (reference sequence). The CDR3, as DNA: TGTGCCACCAGCAGAGATTGGACAGCCGCAGATACGCAGTATTTT. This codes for CATSRDWTAADTQYF.

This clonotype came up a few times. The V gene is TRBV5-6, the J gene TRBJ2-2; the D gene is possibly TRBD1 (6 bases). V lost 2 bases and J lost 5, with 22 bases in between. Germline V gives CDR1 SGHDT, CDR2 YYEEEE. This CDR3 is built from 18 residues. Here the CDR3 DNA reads TGTGCCAGCAGCTTTGACTACGGTCCCGGGACATTAACCGGGGAGCTGTTTTTT. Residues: CASSFDYGPGTLTGELFF. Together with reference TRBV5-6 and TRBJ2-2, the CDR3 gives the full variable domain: DAGVTQSPTHLIKTRGQQVTLRCSPKSGHDTVSWYQQALGQGPQFIFQYYEEEERQRGNFPDRFSGHQFPNYSSELNVNALLLGDSALYLCASSFDYGPGTLTGELFFGEGSRLTVL.

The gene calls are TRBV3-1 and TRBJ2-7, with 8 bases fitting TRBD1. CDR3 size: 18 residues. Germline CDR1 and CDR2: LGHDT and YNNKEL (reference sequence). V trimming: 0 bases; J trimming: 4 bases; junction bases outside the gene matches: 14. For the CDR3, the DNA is TGTGCCAGCAGCCAAGATAATATTGTCCGGGACAGGCGGTACGAGCAGTACTTC. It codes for CASSQDNIVRDRRYEQYF.

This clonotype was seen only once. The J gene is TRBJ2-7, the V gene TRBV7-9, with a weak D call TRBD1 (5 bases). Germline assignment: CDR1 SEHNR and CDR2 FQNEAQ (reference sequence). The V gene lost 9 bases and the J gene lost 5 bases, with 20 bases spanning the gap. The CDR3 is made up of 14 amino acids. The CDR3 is CASDRGDGANEQYF. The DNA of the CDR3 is TGTGCCAGTGATCGTGGAGATGGGGCGAACGAGCAGTACTTC.

CDR3 sequence: CASSEGPGYNEQFF. CDR3 in DNA: TGTGCCAGCAGCGAAGGGCCCGGCTACAATGAGCAGTTCTTC. The chain joins TRBV7-9 to TRBJ2-1; D is ambiguous. The germline V gene encodes CDR1 SEHNR and CDR2 FQNEAQ (reference sequence). The CDR3 loop spans 14 amino acids. Trimming stripped 5 bases from V and 3 bases from J, with 11 bases between.

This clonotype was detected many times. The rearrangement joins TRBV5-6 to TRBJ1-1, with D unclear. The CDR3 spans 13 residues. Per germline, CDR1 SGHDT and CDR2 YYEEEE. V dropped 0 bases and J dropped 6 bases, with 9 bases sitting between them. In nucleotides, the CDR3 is TGTGCCAGCAGCTTGGGTAGGAGTCCTGAAGCTTTCTTT. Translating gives CASSLGRSPEAFF.

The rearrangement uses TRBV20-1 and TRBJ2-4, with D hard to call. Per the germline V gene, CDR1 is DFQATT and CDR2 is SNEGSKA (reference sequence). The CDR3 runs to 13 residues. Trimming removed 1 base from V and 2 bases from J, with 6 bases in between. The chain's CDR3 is CSARVPTKNIQYF. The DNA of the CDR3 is TGCAGTGCTAGAGTCCCGACCAAAAACATTCAGTACTTC.

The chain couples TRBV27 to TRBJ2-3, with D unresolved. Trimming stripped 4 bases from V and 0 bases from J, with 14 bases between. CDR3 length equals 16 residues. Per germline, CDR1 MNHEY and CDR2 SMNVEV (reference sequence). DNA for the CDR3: TGTGCCAGCAGTTCCTCGACGCCGGCGAGCACAGATACGCAGTATTTT. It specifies CASSSSTPASTDTQYF.

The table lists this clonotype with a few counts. The CDR3 sequence is CATSRAITSLTGELFF. The CDR3 DNA reads TGTGCCACCAGCAGAGCTATAACGTCCCTCACCGGGGAGCTGTTTTTT. This rearrangement joins TRBV15 to TRBJ2-2; D gene uncertain. This CDR3 has 16 amino acids. CDR1 and CDR2 from the germline V gene are LNHNV and YYDKDF (reference sequence). V lost 1 base and J 4 bases, leaving 13 bases between the germline ends. The full variable domain, its missing parts supplied by reference TRBV15 and TRBJ2-2, is DAMVIQNPRYQVTQFGKPVTLSCSQTLNHNVMYWYQQKSSQAPKLLFHYYDKDFNNEADTPDNFQSRRPNTSFCFLDIRSPGLGDTAMYLCATSRAITSLTGELFFGEGSRLTVL.

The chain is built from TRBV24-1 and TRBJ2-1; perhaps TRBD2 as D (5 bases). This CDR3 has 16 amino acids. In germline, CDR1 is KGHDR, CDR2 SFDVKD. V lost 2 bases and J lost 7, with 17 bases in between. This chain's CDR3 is CATSDWGSAQWNEQFF. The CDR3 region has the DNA TGTGCCACCAGTGATTGGGGTAGCGCCCAGTGGAATGAGCAGTTCTTC.

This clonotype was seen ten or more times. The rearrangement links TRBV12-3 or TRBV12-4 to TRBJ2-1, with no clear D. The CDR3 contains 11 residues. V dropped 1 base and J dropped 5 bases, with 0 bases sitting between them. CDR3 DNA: TGTGCCAGCAGTTTAGACAATGAGCAGTTCTTC. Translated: CASSLDNEQFF.

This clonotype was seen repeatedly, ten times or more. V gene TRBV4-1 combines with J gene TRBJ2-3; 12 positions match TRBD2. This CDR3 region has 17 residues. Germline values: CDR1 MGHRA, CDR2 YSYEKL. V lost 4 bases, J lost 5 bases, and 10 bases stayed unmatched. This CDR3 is CASSLLASGGAGDTQYF. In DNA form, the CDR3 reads TGCGCCAGCAGCCTCCTTGCTAGCGGGGGGGCGGGAGATACGCAGTATTTT.

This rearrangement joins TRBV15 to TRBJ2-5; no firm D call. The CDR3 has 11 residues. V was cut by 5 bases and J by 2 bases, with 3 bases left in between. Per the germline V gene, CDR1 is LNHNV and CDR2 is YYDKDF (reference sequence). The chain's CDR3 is CATSLQETQYF. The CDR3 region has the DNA TGTGCCACCAGCCTACAAGAGACCCAGTACTTC.

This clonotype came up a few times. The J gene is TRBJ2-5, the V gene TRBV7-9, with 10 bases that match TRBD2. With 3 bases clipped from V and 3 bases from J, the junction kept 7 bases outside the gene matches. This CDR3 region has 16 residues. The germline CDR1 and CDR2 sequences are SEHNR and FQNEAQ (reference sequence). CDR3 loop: CASSFLSSGREETQYF. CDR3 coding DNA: TGTGCCAGCAGCTTTCTTTCTAGCGGGAGAGAAGAGACCCAGTACTTC.

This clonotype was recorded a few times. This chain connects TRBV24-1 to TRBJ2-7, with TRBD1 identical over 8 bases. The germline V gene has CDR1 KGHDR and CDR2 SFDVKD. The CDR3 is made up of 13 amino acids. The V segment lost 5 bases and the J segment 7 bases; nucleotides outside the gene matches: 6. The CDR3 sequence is CATSAPGGEEQYF. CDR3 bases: TGTGCCACCAGTGCCCCAGGGGGCGAAGAGCAGTACTTC.

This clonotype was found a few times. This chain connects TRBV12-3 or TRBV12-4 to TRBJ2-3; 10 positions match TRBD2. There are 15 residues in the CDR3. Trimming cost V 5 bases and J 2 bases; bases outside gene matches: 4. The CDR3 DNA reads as TGTGCCAGCAGTCCAGCGGGAGGGTCCACAGATACGCAGTATTTT. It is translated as CASSPAGGSTDTQYF.

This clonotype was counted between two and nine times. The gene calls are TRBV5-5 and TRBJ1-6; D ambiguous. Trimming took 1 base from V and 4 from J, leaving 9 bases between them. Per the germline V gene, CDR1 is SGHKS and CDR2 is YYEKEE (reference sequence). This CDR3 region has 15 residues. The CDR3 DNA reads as TGTGCCAGCAGCTTGTCGGTACAGTATAATTCACCCCTCCACTTT. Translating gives CASSLSVQYNSPLHF. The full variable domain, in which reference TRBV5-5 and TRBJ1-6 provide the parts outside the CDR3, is DAGVTQSPTHLIKTRGQQVTLRCSPISGHKSVSWYQQVLGQGPQFIFQYYEKEERGRGNFPDRFSARQFPNYSSELNVNALLLGDSALYLCASSLSVQYNSPLHFGNGTRLTVT.

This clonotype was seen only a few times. The CDR3, as DNA: TGCAGCGTTGGGGTGGGGAGTTCAAAAGAGACCCAGTACTTC. This gives the protein CSVGVGSSKETQYF. The chain joins TRBV29-1 to TRBJ2-5, with a tentative D call TRBD2 (5 bases). This CDR3 has 14 residues. V dropped 4 bases and J dropped 3 bases, with 15 bases sitting between them. Germline V gives CDR1 SQVTM, CDR2 ANQGSEA.

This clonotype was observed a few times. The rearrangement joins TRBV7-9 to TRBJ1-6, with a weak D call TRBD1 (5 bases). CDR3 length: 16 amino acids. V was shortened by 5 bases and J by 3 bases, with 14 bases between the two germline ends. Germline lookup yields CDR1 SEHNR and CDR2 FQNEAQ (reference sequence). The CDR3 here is CASSSGGGDYNSPLHF. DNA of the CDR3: TGTGCCAGCAGCAGTGGGGGGGGAGACTATAATTCACCCCTCCACTTT.

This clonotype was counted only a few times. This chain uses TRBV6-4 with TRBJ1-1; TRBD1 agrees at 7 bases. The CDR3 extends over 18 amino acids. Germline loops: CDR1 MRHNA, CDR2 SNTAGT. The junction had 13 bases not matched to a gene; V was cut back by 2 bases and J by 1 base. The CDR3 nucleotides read TGTGCCAGCAGTGACGACGACGGGGACAGAATTGGGAACACTGAAGCTTTCTTT. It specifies CASSDDDGDRIGNTEAFF.

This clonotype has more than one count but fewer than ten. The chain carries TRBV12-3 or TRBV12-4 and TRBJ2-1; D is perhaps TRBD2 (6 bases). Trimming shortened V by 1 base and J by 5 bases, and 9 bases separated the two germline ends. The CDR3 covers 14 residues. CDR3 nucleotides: TGTGCCAGCAGTTTAGAGCGGGCTGACAATGAGCAGTTCTTC. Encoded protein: CASSLERADNEQFF.

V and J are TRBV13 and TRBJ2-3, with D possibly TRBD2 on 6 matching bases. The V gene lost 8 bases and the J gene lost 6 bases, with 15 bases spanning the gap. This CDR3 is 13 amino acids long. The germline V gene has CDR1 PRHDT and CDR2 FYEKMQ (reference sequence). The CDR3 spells CASAGRLTDTQYF. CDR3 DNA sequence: TGTGCCAGCGCGGGACGACTTACGGATACGCAGTATTTT.